The 23 T cell receptor beta chains in this list originate from one sample, sequenced in a study of cytomegalovirus exposure and HLA in healthy donors. The PCR ran on 60 Vbeta and 13 Jbeta primers. Profiling relied on immunoSEQ multiplex PCR, and the TCRdb table lists in-frame clones only, not all of them. The sample consists of about 210,000 clones, 65% to 85% of them appearing once. The sequenced sample was PBMCs. The receptors were gathered from a man aged 40-49 years in good health and CMV-seropositive.

The gene calls are TRBV27 and TRBJ2-1; 14 bases are a match to TRBD2. Germline CDR1 is MNHEY and CDR2 is SMNVEV (reference sequence). The CDR3 runs 15 residues. The V gene end was trimmed by 6 bases and the J gene end by 8 bases; junction bases not matched to a gene: 6. The CDR3 DNA is TGTGCCAGCAGCTTGACTAGCGGGAGGGTCTATGAGCAGTTCTTC. It translates to CASSLTSGRVYEQFF.

V and J are TRBV11-2 and TRBJ1-3, with D hard to call. Germline CDR1 is SGHAT and CDR2 is FQNNGV. This CDR3 has 11 residues. The germline V and J ends were trimmed by 5 bases and 8 bases, with 7 bases remaining between them. CDR3 nucleotide sequence: TGTGCCAGCAGCCACGGGTACACCATATATTTT. It is translated as CASSHGYTIYF. Supplemented by reference TRBV11-2 and TRBJ1-3, the full variable domain reads EAGVAQSPRYKIIEKRQSVAFWCNPISGHATLYWYQQILGQGPKLLIQFQNNGVVDDSQLPKDRFSAERLKGVDSTLKIQPAKLEDSAVYLCASSHGYTIYFGEGSWLTVV.

The chain has TRBV27 and TRBJ1-1; TRBD1 might be the D (5 bases). This CDR3 is 14 amino acids long. Trimming removed 5 bases from V and 5 bases from J, with 15 bases in between. The germline V gene encodes CDR1 MNHEY and CDR2 SMNVEV (reference sequence). The CDR3, as DNA: TGTGCCAGCAGTCTAAGGCCCGGGGGGACTGAAGCTTTCTTT. Its protein is CASSLRPGGTEAFF.

The chain combines TRBV7-2 with TRBJ2-7; 9 bases fit TRBD2. The CDR3 is 14 amino acids. V shed 4 bases, J shed 6 bases, and the junction held 7 bases outside the gene matches. CDR1 and CDR2 (germline): SGHTA, FQGNSA. CDR3 protein: CASSWDSGSGEQYF. Written as DNA, the CDR3 is TGTGCCAGCAGCTGGGATAGCGGGAGTGGCGAGCAGTACTTC.

The CDR3 DNA follows: TGTGCCAGCAGCTTAGCGGGTTTTGAAAACATTCAGTACTTC. Its protein product is CASSLAGFENIQYF. The gene calls are TRBV5-7 and TRBJ2-4, with D tentatively TRBD2 (6 bases). TRBV5-7 falls under the ORF class, with uncertain function. The CDR3 runs to 14 residues. V was trimmed by 2 bases and J by 5 bases, leaving 11 bases between them.

The V and J genes are TRBV15 and TRBJ1-3; a weak D match, TRBD1 (5 bases). V lost 6 bases and J 9 bases, leaving 18 bases between the germline ends. This CDR3 is built from 14 residues. Per germline, CDR1 LNHNV and CDR2 YYDKDF (reference sequence). This CDR3 reads CATRGLRASGTIYF. The DNA for the CDR3 is TGTGCCACCAGGGGTCTCAGGGCTAGCGGCACCATATATTTT.

This chain links TRBV5-6 with TRBJ2-7, with 9 bases identical to TRBD1. CDR1 is SGHDT and CDR2 is YYEEEE in the germline V gene. V shed 1 base, J shed 1 base, and the junction held 6 bases outside the gene matches. This CDR3 is built from 16 residues. CDR3 amino acids: CASSLSLGTGSYEQYF. In DNA, the CDR3 is TGTGCCAGCAGCTTGAGTCTCGGGACAGGGTCCTACGAGCAGTACTTC. Full variable domain (remainder filled in from reference TRBV5-6 and TRBJ2-7): DAGVTQSPTHLIKTRGQQVTLRCSPKSGHDTVSWYQQALGQGPQFIFQYYEEEERQRGNFPDRFSGHQFPNYSSELNVNALLLGDSALYLCASSLSLGTGSYEQYFGPGTRLTVT.

The chain recombines TRBV11-2 with TRBJ1-4; a weak D match, TRBD1 (6 bases). The CDR3 totals 15 residues. Germline CDR1 is SGHAT and CDR2 is FQNNGV. Trimming took 5 bases from V and 3 from J, leaving 13 bases between them. CDR3 region: CASSPSGAANEKLFF. CDR3 DNA sequence: TGTGCCAGCAGCCCCTCAGGGGCGGCTAATGAAAAACTGTTTTTT.

The V call is TRBV28, the J call TRBJ1-5; TRBD1 is a possible D gene (6 bases). The CDR3 has 18 amino acids. Germline assignment: CDR1 MDHEN and CDR2 SYDVKM. The V end lost 0 bases, the J end lost 2 bases, and 17 bases lay between the germline ends. This CDR3 is CASSLWTVRGRGNQPQHF. The CDR3 nucleotides are TGTGCCAGCAGTTTATGGACAGTAAGGGGGAGAGGCAATCAGCCCCAGCATTTT.

The chain links TRBV5-1 to TRBJ2-5, with 10 bases lining up with TRBD1. The V gene end was trimmed by 4 bases and the J gene end by 4 bases; junction bases not matched to a gene: 10. Germline values: CDR1 SGHRS, CDR2 YFSETQ. This CDR3 region has 16 residues. The CDR3 DNA reads TGCGCCAGCAGCCCCAGATATTGGGACAGGGGAGAGACCCAGTACTTC. Translated, it gives CASSPRYWDRGETQYF.

The V and J genes are TRBV2 and TRBJ2-5; TRBD2 matches at 13 bases. Germline lookup yields CDR1 SNHLY and CDR2 FYNNEI. CDR3 length equals 20 residues. Trimming cost V 0 bases and J 0 bases; bases outside gene matches: 10. The DNA of the CDR3 is TGTGCCAGCAGTGAAGCACCCGGGACTAGCGGGATCGCTTACCAAGAGACCCAGTACTTC. Protein sequence: CASSEAPGTSGIAYQETQYF.

This clone appeared once. The genes are TRBV6-6 and TRBJ2-5; possible D gene TRBD1, 7 bases. Germline loops: CDR1 MNHNY, CDR2 SVGAGI (reference sequence). CDR3 length: 16 amino acids. V was cut by 2 bases and J by 3 bases, with 16 bases left in between. The CDR3: CASSYGGGQGEETQYF. The CDR3 nucleotides are TGTGCCAGCAGTTACGGAGGGGGGCAGGGGGAAGAGACCCAGTACTTC.

The chain combines TRBV2 with TRBJ1-1; 8 bases are a match to TRBD1. The CDR3 has 13 residues. Germline CDR1 is SNHLY and CDR2 is FYNNEI. The J segment lost 2 bases and the V segment lost 8 bases, leaving 4 bases of the junction unmatched. Here the CDR3 DNA reads TGTGCCAGCGACAGGGGTCTTAACACTGAAGCTTTCTTT. Translated, it gives CASDRGLNTEAFF.

This chain connects TRBV6-1 to TRBJ1-4; the match to TRBD1 covers 7 bases. The CDR3 runs 14 residues. The V and J ends lost 3 bases and 7 bases, in that order; junction bases with no gene match: 5. Germline CDR1 is MNHNS and CDR2 is SASEGT. The DNA for the CDR3 is TGTGCCAGCAGTGAGGGGACAGCTCGTGAAAAACTGTTTTTT. It specifies CASSEGTAREKLFF.

CDR3 DNA: TGCGCCAGCAGCCAAGGCTGGACTAGCGGGTACGAGCAGTACTTC. It is translated as CASSQGWTSGYEQYF. The chain has TRBV4-3 and TRBJ2-7, with TRBD2 matching 11 bases. Germline V CDR1 and CDR2: LGHNA, YSLEER. The ends lost 1 base at V and 4 bases at J; junction bases unmatched: 3. The CDR3 loop spans 15 amino acids.

The CDR3 loop reads CSVGTFPGDPFF. The CDR3 coding sequence is TGCAGCGTCGGGACTTTTCCAGGAGATCCGTTCTTC. The chain links TRBV29-1 to TRBJ2-1; TRBD2 might be the D (6 bases). Trimming stripped 6 bases from V and 15 bases from J, with 21 bases between. The V gene's germline CDR1 is SQVTM and CDR2 ANQGSEA. The CDR3 contains 12 residues.

The chain has TRBV18 and TRBJ2-2, with D maybe TRBD2 (5 bases). V lost 5 bases, J lost 4 bases, and 8 bases lay in between. This CDR3 contains 13 residues. CDR1 is KGHSH, CDR2 LQKENI, per germline. The DNA for the CDR3 is TGTGCCAGCTCAGACCTAGCCACCGGGGAGCTGTTTTTT. Amino acids: CASSDLATGELFF.

The J gene is TRBJ1-6, the V gene TRBV28; 8 bases are shared with TRBD1. The V gene's germline CDR1 is MDHEN and CDR2 SYDVKM. V shed 5 bases, J shed 7 bases, and the junction held 7 bases outside the gene matches. This CDR3 has 15 residues. This CDR3 reads CASSPPTGANSPLHF. The CDR3 DNA follows: TGTGCCAGCAGTCCTCCGACAGGGGCCAATTCACCCCTCCACTTT.

The CDR3 nucleotides are TGTGCCAGCAGTCCGCCGAGGACTAGCGGGGTTAATGAGCAGTTCTTC. This encodes CASSPPRTSGVNEQFF. The gene calls are TRBV5-4 and TRBJ2-1; 12 bases align to TRBD2. Germline CDR1 reads SGHNT; CDR2 reads YYREEE (reference sequence). V lost 5 bases to trimming and J lost 7 bases; unmatched junction nucleotides: 10. There are 16 residues in the CDR3. The whole variable domain, filled in from reference TRBV5-4 and TRBJ2-1, reads ETGVTQSPTHLIKTRGQQVTLRCSSQSGHNTVSWYQQALGQGPQFIFQYYREEENGRGNFPPRFSGLQFPNYSSELNVNALELDDSALYLCASSPPRTSGVNEQFFGPGTRLTVL.

The chain carries TRBV29-1 and TRBJ1-4; the match to TRBD1 covers 9 bases. The CDR3 covers 13 residues. CDR1 is SQVTM and CDR2 is ANQGSEA in the germline V gene. V lost 4 bases, J lost 6 bases, and 3 bases stayed unmatched. For the CDR3, the DNA is TGCAGCGTTGTGAGGACAGGGGATGAAAAACTGTTTTTT. Amino acid sequence: CSVVRTGDEKLFF.

The V gene is TRBV12-5, the J gene TRBJ2-1, with TRBD2 matching over 13 bases. CDR3 length equals 18 residues. Germline trimming cut 6 bases from V and 0 bases from J; bases unmatched to any gene: 8. The germline gives CDR1 LGHNT, CDR2 FRNRAP. CDR3 nucleotides: TGTGCTAGTGGCCCGGGACTAGCGGGGCGGGGCTCCTACAATGAGCAGTTCTTC. Translating it yields CASGPGLAGRGSYNEQFF.

The chain joins TRBV11-2 to TRBJ2-1; unclear D gene. Germline CDR1 reads SGHAT; CDR2 reads FQNNGV. The V end lost 5 bases, the J end lost 0 bases, and 14 bases lay between the germline ends. The CDR3 totals 16 residues. CDR3: CASSPLNPSSYNEQFF. CDR3 in DNA: TGTGCCAGCAGCCCCTTGAACCCGAGCTCCTACAATGAGCAGTTCTTC.

The chain couples TRBV29-1 to TRBJ2-2; 8 bases agree with TRBD1. After removal of 8 bases from V and 0 bases from J, the junction contained 5 bases not matched to a gene. The CDR3 extends over 14 amino acids. The germline V gene encodes CDR1 SQVTM and CDR2 ANQGSEA. The CDR3 nucleotides are TGCAGCTATAGACAGGGGACGAACACCGGGGAGCTGTTTTTT. Its protein product is CSYRQGTNTGELFF.